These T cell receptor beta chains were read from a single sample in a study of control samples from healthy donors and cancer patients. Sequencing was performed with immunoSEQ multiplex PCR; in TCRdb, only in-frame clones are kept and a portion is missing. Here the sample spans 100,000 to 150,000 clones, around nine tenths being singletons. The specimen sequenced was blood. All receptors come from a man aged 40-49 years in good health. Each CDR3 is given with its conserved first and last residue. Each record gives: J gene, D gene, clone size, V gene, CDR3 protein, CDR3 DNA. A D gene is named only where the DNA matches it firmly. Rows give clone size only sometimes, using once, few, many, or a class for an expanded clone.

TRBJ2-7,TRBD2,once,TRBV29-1,CSVKSGGRTYEQYF,TGCAGCGTTAAAAGCGGGGGGAGAACCTACGAGCAGTACTTC
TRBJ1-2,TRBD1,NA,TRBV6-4,CASSARGQGNGYTF,TGTGCCAGCAGTGCCCGGGGACAGGGAAATGGCTACACCTTC
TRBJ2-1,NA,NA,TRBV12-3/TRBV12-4,CASTLGRLNEQFF,TGTGCCAGCACCCTTGGCCGCTTGAATGAGCAGTTCTTC
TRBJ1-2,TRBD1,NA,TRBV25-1,CASSEYLDGNRGWEGYTF,TGTGCCAGCAGTGAATATTTGGACGGAAACAGGGGATGGGAAGGCTACACCTTC
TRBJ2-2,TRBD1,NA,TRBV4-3,CASSQDPNRGGGELFF,TGCGCCAGCAGCCAAGACCCTAACAGGGGTGGCGGGGAGCTGTTTTTT
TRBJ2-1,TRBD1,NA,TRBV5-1,CASRPGTGGRNEQFF,TGCGCCAGCAGGCCCGGGACAGGGGGCAGGAATGAGCAGTTCTTC
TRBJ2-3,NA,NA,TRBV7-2,CASSLTGSDTQYF,TGTGCCAGCAGCTTAACGGGATCGGATACGCAGTATTTT
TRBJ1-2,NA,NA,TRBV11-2,CASSRIEVRGNEGYTF,TGTGCCAGCAGTCGCATTGAGGTTAGGGGGAACGAGGGCTACACCTTC
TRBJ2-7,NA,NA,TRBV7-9,CASSPSYEQYF,TGTGCCAGCAGCCCCTCGTACGAGCAGTACTTC
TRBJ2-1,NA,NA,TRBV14,CASSQFGGPYNEQFF,TGTGCCAGCAGCCAATTTGGTGGGCCCTACAATGAGCAGTTCTTC
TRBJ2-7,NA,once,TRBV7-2,CASSLSPPYEQYF,TGTGCCAGCAGCTTATCTCCCCCCTACGAGCAGTACTTC
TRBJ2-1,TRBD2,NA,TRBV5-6,CASSLSPSGGSSYNEQFF,TGTGCCAGCAGCTTGTCCCCTAGCGGGGGGAGCTCCTACAATGAGCAGTTCTTC
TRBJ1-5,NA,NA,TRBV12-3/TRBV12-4,CASSYGSNQPQHF,TGTGCCAGCAGTTACGGGAGCAATCAGCCCCAGCATTTT
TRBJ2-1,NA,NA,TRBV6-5,CASSPISRGHEQFF,TGTGCCAGCAGTCCGATCTCCCGGGGGCATGAGCAGTTCTTC
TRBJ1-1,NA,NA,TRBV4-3,CASSQDRWGTEAFF,TGCGCCAGCAGCCAAGATCGATGGGGTACTGAAGCTTTCTTT
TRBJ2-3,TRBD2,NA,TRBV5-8,CASSLGLVPQYF,TGTGCCAGCAGCCTCGGACTAGTGCCGCAGTATTTT
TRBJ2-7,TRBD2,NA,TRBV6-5,CASSLSGGGPYEQYF,TGTGCCAGCAGTTTGAGCGGGGGGGGGCCCTACGAGCAGTACTTC
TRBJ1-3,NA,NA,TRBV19,CASSISGPISGNTIYF,TGTGCCAGTAGTATCTCAGGACCGATCTCTGGAAACACCATATATTTT
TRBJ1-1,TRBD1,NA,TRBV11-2,CASSLRTGGMNTEAFF,TGTGCCAGCAGCCTCCGGACAGGGGGGATGAACACTGAAGCTTTCTTT
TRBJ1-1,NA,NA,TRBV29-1,CSGGDHMNTEAFF,TGCAGCGGGGGGGACCACATGAACACTGAAGCTTTCTTT
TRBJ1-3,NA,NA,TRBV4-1,CASSQVGRRRGSAGNTIYF,TGCGCCAGCAGCCAAGTGGGGCGTCGGAGGGGATCAGCTGGAAACACCATATATTTT
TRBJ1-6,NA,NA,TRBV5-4,CASSLDQVDRGSPLHF,TGTGCCAGCAGCCTGGACCAGGTGGATAGGGGTTCACCCCTCCACTTT
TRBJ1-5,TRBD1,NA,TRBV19,CASGAGGSNQPQHF,TGTGCCAGTGGGGCAGGGGGGAGCAATCAGCCCCAGCATTTT
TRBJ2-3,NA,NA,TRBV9,CASSVGQTPDTQYF,TGTGCCAGCAGCGTAGGTCAGACTCCAGATACGCAGTATTTT
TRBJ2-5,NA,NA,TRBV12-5,CASGLRFWGPDQETQYF,TGTGCTAGTGGTTTGAGGTTCTGGGGGCCAGATCAAGAGACCCAGTACTTC
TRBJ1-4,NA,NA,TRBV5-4,CARSTGQFSNEKLFF,TGTGCCAGAAGTACCGGGCAATTCAGTAATGAAAAACTGTTTTTT
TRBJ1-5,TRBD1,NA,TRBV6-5,CASSRQGARGQPQHF,TGTGCCAGCAGTCGACAGGGGGCGCGGGGTCAGCCCCAGCATTTT
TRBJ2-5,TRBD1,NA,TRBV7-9,CASSLGDRAQETQYF,TGTGCCAGCAGCTTAGGGGACAGGGCCCAAGAGACCCAGTACTTC
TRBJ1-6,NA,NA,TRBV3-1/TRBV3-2,CASSQGSGVNSPLHF,TGTGCCAGCAGCCAAGGATCCGGGGTAAATTCACCCCTCCACTTT
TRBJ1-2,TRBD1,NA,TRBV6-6,CASSYYLDGTDLGYTF,TGTGCCAGCAGTTACTATCTGGACGGGACAGACCTTGGCTACACCTTC
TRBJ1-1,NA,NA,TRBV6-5,CASSLGETEAFF,TGTGCCAGCAGCTTAGGGGAAACTGAAGCTTTCTTT
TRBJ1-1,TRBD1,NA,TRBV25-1,CASSEYYRGEAFF,TGTGCCAGCAGTGAATATTACAGGGGTGAAGCTTTCTTT
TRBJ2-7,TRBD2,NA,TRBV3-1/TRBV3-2,CASSQVRLAGGHEQYF,TGTGCCAGCAGCCAAGTCCGCCTAGCGGGGGGGCACGAGCAGTACTTC
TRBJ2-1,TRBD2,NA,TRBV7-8,CASSPSGGFNEQFF,TGTGCCAGCAGCCCTAGCGGCGGTTTCAATGAGCAGTTCTTC
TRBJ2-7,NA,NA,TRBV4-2,CASSQVLSYEQYF,TGTGCCAGCAGCCAAGTCCTCTCCTACGAGCAGTACTTC
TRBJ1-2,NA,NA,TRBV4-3,CASSPRTVSNYGYTF,TGCGCCAGCAGCCCCCGGACAGTCAGTAACTATGGCTACACCTTC
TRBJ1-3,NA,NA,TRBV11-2,CASSPSRGAISGNTIYF,TGTGCCAGCAGCCCAAGCCGGGGCGCTATCTCTGGAAACACCATATATTTT
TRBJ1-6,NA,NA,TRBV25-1,CASKRPNSPLHF,TGTGCCAGCAAAAGGCCGAATTCACCCCTCCACTTT
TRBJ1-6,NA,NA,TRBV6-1,CASSEAEVTNSPLHF,TGTGCCAGCAGTGAAGCGGAGGTAACCAATTCACCCCTCCACTTT
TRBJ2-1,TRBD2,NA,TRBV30,CAWRVVAGGGEQFF,TGTGCCTGGAGGGTAGTCGCGGGGGGCGGTGAGCAGTTCTTC
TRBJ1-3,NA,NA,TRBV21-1,CASSKKYKTGQGMGNTIYF,TGTGCCAGCAGCAAAAAGTACAAAACGGGACAGGGTATGGGAAACACCATATATTTT
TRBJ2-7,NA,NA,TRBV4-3,CASSQVGPRLGDSYEQYF,TGCGCCAGCAGCCAAGTGGGGCCCAGACTCGGAGACTCCTACGAGCAGTACTTC
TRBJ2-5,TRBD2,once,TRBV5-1,CASSFSIAGGRGETQYF,TGCGCCAGCAGCTTTTCAATAGCGGGGGGGCGCGGAGAGACCCAGTACTTC
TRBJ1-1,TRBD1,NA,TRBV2,CASSGQGGTEAFF,TGTGCCAGCAGCGGACAGGGGGGAACTGAAGCTTTCTTT